This T cell receptor beta chain came from a study of cytomegalovirus exposure and HLA in healthy donors. The ends lost 5 bases at V and 0 bases at J; junction bases unmatched: 4. The CDR3 totals 15 residues. Germline-derived CDR1 and CDR2 are SGHTA and FQGTGA. Primers included in the PCR were 60 Vbeta and 13 Jbeta primers. The protocol was immunoSEQ multiplex PCR, while the TCRdb copy is restricted to in-frame clones and leaves out a portion. The sample carries about 130,000 clones, around 72% recorded once. The TCR originated in a man aged 30 to 39 in good health and CMV-seronegative. This chain joins TRBV7-3 and TRBJ2-3, with 8 bases fitting TRBD2. Material: PBMCs. The CDR3, as DNA: TGTGCCAGCAGCCGTAGCGGGGTCAGCACAGATACGCAGTATTTT. Residues: CASSRSGVSTDTQYF.